Listed here is a single T cell receptor (beta chain). The data are from a study of technical replicates of blood from a few donors. TCRdb keeps only in-frame clones here, not all; method: immunoSEQ multiplex PCR. The sample consists of approximately 80,000 clones, roughly nine tenths of them appearing once. The CDR3 runs 16 residues. Germline lookup yields CDR1 SGHRS and CDR2 YFSETQ. V lost 2 bases to trimming and J lost 4 bases, with 13 bases between them. The clonotype originates from a human donor in good health. This chain uses TRBV5-1 with TRBJ2-6; D is perhaps TRBD1 (5 bases). Sequenced input: T cells isolated from PBMCs. Here the CDR3 reads CASSLPSGPGANVLTF. The CDR3, as DNA: TGCGCCAGCAGCTTACCATCAGGGCCCGGGGCCAACGTCCTGACTTTC. Full variable domain (outside the CDR3, taken from reference TRBV5-1 and TRBJ2-6): KAGVTQTPRYLIKTRGQQVTLSCSPISGHRSVSWYQQTPGQGLQFLFEYFSETQRNKGNFPGRFSGRQFSNSRSEMNVSTLELGDSALYLCASSLPSGPGANVLTFGAGSRLTVL.